This is a list of T cell receptor beta chains from one sample in a study of radiotherapy plus CTLA-4 blockade in lung cancer. Clones were read by immunoSEQ multiplex PCR, and TCRdb kept only the in-frame ones, dropping some. The data contain 60,000 or so clones, about 80% of them singletons. The sequencing used peripheral blood, collected from a patient treated with radiotherapy plus ipilimumab. The receptors come from a human donor with non-small cell lung cancer who had a partial response to radiotherapy plus ipilimumab. CDR3s include the opening cysteine and the closing phenylalanine or tryptophan. A D gene is named only where the DNA matches it firmly. The size entry is marked missing in some rows and otherwise reads once, few, many or a size class.

J gene | clone size | CDR3 length | D gene | V gene | CDR3 DNA | CDR3 protein
TRBJ2-3 | . | 15 | TRBD2 | TRBV27 | TGTGCCAGCAGTTTAGCGACTAGCCTGAGAGATACGCAGTATTTT | CASSLATSLRDTQYF
TRBJ2-2 | . | 15 | . | TRBV18 | TGTGCCAGCTCACCAATGAGCACGAACACCGGGGAGCTGTTTTTT | CASSPMSTNTGELFF
TRBJ2-3 | . | 13 | . | TRBV10-2 | TGCGCCAGCACGGCAGGGGCCACAGATACGCAGTATTTT | CASTAGATDTQYF
TRBJ2-7 | . | 15 | . | TRBV19 | TGTGCCAGTAGTGGACGGACTGGGAGCTCCTACGAGCAGTACTTC | CASSGRTGSSYEQYF
TRBJ2-1 | . | 14 | TRBD2 | TRBV5-1 | TGCGCCAGCAGCTTGGACGCGGGGGAACTAGGAAAGTTCTTC | CASSLDAGELGKFF
TRBJ2-7 | . | 15 | . | TRBV7-2 | TGTGCCAGCAGCCCCGCCTTGGGGCCCGGCTACGAGCAGTACTTC | CASSPALGPGYEQYF
TRBJ2-2 | . | 15 | TRBD2 | TRBV2 | TGTGCCAGCAGGAGGAGCGGGGGGGGAACCGGGGAGCTGTTTTTT | CASRRSGGGTGELFF
TRBJ1-1 | few | 15 | . | TRBV5-1 | TGCGCCAGCAGCTTGGCGGAGGGTTTCAACACTGAAGCTTTCTTT | CASSLAEGFNTEAFF
TRBJ1-6 | . | 15 | . | TRBV19 | TGTGCCAGTAGTATCCGGAGCTCCTATAATTCACCCCTCCACTTT | CASSIRSSYNSPLHF
TRBJ1-1 | . | 14 | . | TRBV28 | TGTGCCAGCAGAGTCGGGGGTGGGAACACTGAAGCTTTCTTT | CASRVGGGNTEAFF
TRBJ2-5 | . | 12 | . | TRBV7-9 | TGTGCCAGCAGCTTTCTTCAAGAGACCCAGTACTTC | CASSFLQETQYF
TRBJ2-1 | . | 15 | TRBD1 | TRBV4-3 | TGCGCCAGCAGCCCAGGACAGGGAACCTACAATGAGCAGTTCTTC | CASSPGQGTYNEQFF
TRBJ2-7 | . | 13 | . | TRBV4-2 | TGTGCCAGCAGCCAAAAAAAGGGGTACGAGCAGTACTTC | CASSQKKGYEQYF
TRBJ2-7 | . | 16 | . | TRBV7-2 | TGTGCCAGCAGTCTAAAACGGCGGGGCCTTGCCTACGAGCAGTACTTC | CASSLKRRGLAYEQYF
TRBJ1-1 | . | 14 | . | TRBV18 | TGTGCCAGCTCCTTCGACGGGTGGAACACTGAAGCTTTCTTT | CASSFDGWNTEAFF
TRBJ1-5 | . | 14 | TRBD1 | TRBV6-6 | TGTGCCAGCAGTTCGTACAGGGGAGATCAGCCCCAGCATTTT | CASSSYRGDQPQHF
TRBJ1-4 | . | 12 | TRBD1 | TRBV7-9 | TGTGCCAGCGGACAGGGAGCCGAAAAACTGTTTTTT | CASGQGAEKLFF
TRBJ1-6 | . | 15 | . | TRBV7-9 | TGTGCCAGCAGCCAAGATCCTGCAGGGGTTTCACCCCTCCACTTT | CASSQDPAGVSPLHF
TRBJ2-7 | . | 15 | TRBD1 | TRBV28 | TGTGCCAGCAGACGACAGGGGACCATGGTCTACGAGCAGTACTTC | CASRRQGTMVYEQYF
TRBJ2-5 | once | 13 | . | TRBV7-6 | TGTGCCAGCAGCTTAGCTCCGGGGGAGACCCAGTACTTC | CASSLAPGETQYF
TRBJ2-1 | . | 15 | . | TRBV5-1 | TGCGCCAGCACCATGATTGGGTGGGGCAACAATGAGCAGTTCTTC | CASTMIGWGNNEQFF
TRBJ2-3 | . | 15 | . | TRBV18 | TGTGCCAGCTCACCAGGGGCTGGTTTCGCAGATACGCAGTATTTT | CASSPGAGFADTQYF
TRBJ2-7 | once | 13 | TRBD1 | TRBV18 | TGTGCCAGCTCACCGGGACAGGGGAAAGAGCAGTACTTC | CASSPGQGKEQYF